The T cell receptor (beta chain) under discussion was sequenced for a study of T cell responses to AZD1222 COVID-19 vaccine. Findings and caveats of the study: CD4 TCRs associated with vaccination spanned spike, dominating at 160-218 and 743-854. Most donors were white British, females outnumbered males, and clonal diversity was possibly underestimated. Just six AZD1222 recipients tested seropositive at baseline.

Concerning this clone: The antigen remains undetermined.

Sequencing was performed with immunoSEQ multiplex PCR; in TCRdb, only in-frame clones are kept and a portion is missing. The table lists 140,000 to 150,000 clones, about 93% of them singletons. This CDR3 contains 17 residues. Germline V gene sequence: CDR1 MDHEN, CDR2 SYDVKM. V gave up 3 bases and J gave up 3 bases; unmatched junction bases: 13. Sequenced here: peripheral blood, sampled on day 0 of AZD1222 vaccination. The sequence was obtained from an adult in good health. The V call is TRBV28, the J call TRBJ1-2; TRBD1 aligns across 7 bases. The CDR3 DNA reads as TGTGCCAGCAGTTTGTCCGCCAACAGGGGCGGCTACTATGGCTACACCTTC. Encoded protein: CASSLSANRGGYYGYTF.